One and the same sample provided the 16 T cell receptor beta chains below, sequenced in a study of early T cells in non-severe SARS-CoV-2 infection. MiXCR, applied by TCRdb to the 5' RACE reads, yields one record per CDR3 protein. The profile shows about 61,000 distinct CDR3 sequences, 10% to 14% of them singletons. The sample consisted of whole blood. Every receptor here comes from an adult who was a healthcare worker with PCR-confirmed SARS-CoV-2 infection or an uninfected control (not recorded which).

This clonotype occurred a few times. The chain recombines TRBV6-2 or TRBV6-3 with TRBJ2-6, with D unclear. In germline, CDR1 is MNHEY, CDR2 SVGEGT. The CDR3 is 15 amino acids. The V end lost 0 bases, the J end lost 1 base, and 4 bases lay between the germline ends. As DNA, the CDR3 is TGTGCCAGCAGTTACTCCGTGTCTGGGGCCAACGTCCTGACTTTC. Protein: CASSYSVSGANVLTF.

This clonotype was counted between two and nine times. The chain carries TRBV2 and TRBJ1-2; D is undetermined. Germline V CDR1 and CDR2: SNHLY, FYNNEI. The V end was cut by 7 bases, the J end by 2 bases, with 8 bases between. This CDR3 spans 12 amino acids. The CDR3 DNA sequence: TGTGCCAGCAATGACCCCAACTATGGCTACACCTTC. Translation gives CASNDPNYGYTF.

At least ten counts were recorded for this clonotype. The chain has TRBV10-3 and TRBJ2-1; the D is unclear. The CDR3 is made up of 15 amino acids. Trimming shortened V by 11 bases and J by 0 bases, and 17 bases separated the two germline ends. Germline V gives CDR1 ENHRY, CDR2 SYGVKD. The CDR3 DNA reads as TGTGCCTTCCAAAAGAAGGGAAGCTCCTACAATGAGCAGTTCTTC. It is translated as CAFQKKGSSYNEQFF.

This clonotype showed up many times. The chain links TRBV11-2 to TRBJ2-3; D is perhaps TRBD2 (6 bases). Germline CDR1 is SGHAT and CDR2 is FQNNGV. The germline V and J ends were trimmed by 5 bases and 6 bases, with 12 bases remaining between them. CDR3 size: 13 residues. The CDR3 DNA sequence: TGTGCCAGCAGCACGGGGGTAAGGGATACGCAGTATTTT. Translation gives CASSTGVRDTQYF.

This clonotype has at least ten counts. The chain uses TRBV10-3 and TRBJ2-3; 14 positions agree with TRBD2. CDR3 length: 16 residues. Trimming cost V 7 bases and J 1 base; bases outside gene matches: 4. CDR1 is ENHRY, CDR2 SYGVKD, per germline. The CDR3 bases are TGTGCCATCAAACCGGGACTAGCGGGGGGCACAGATACGCAGTATTTT. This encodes CAIKPGLAGGTDTQYF.

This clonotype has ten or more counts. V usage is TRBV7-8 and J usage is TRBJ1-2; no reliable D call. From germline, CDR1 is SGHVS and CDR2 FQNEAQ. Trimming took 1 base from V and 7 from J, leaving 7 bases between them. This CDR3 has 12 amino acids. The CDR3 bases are TGTGCCAGCAGCTTAGGGTCGGCTGGCTACACCTTC. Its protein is CASSLGSAGYTF.

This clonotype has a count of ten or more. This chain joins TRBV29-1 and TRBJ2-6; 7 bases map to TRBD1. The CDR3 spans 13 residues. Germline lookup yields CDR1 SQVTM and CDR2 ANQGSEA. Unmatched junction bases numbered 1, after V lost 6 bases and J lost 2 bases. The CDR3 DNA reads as TGCAGCGTCCAGGGGGCTGGGGCCAACGTCCTGACTTTC. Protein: CSVQGAGANVLTF.

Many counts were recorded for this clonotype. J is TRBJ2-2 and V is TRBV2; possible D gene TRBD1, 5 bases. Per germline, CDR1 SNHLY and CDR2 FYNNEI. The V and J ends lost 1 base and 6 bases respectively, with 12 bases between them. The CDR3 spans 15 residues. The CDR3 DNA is TGTGCCAGCAGTGAAGGCAGGGTAATGCCCGGGGAGCTGTTTTTT. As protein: CASSEGRVMPGELFF.

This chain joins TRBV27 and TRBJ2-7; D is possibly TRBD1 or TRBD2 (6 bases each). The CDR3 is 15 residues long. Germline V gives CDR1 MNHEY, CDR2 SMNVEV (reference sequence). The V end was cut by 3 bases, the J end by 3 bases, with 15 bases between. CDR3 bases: TGTGCCAGCAGTTTGGCCGGGGGCTTTGTCTACGAGCAGTACTTC. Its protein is CASSLAGGFVYEQYF.

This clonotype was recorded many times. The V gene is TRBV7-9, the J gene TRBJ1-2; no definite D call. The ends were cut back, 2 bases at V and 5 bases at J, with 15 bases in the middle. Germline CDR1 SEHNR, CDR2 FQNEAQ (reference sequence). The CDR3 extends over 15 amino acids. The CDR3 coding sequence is TGTGCCAGCAGCTTATCCACCAGGACCATTTATGGCTACACCTTC. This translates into CASSLSTRTIYGYTF.

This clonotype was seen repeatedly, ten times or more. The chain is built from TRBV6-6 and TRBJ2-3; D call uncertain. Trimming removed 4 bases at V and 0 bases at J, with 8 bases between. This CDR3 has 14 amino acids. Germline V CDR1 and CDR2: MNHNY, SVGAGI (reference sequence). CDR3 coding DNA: TGTGCCAGCAGTTTGATTGGGAGCACAGATACGCAGTATTTT. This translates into CASSLIGSTDTQYF.

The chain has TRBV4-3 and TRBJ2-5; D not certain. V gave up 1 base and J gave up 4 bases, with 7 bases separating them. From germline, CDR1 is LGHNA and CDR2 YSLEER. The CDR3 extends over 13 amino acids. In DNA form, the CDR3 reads TGCGCCAGCAGCCAAGTTAGACGAGAGACCCAGTACTTC. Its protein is CASSQVRRETQYF.

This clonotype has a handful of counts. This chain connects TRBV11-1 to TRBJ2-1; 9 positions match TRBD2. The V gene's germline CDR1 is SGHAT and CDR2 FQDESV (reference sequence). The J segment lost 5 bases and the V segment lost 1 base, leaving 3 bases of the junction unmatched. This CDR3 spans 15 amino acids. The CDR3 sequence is CASSLVAGADNEQFF. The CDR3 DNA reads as TGTGCCAGCAGCTTAGTAGCGGGGGCAGACAATGAGCAGTTCTTC.

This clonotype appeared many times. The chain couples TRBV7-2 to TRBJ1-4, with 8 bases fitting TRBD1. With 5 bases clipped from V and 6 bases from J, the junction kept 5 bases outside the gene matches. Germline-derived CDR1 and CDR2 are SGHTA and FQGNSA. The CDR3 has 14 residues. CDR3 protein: CASSLGQGHEKLFF. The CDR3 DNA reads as TGTGCCAGCAGCCTAGGACAGGGTCATGAAAAACTGTTTTTT.

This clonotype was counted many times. CDR3 in amino acids: CSVTTGRGSPLHF. The CDR3, as DNA: TGCAGCGTTACGACAGGGAGAGGCTCACCCCTCCACTTT. The chain couples TRBV29-1 to TRBJ1-6; 7 nucleotides match TRBD1. Germline CDR1 SQVTM, CDR2 ANQGSEA. This CDR3 comprises 13 residues. With V trimmed by 5 bases and J by 10 bases, 8 bases remained unmatched.

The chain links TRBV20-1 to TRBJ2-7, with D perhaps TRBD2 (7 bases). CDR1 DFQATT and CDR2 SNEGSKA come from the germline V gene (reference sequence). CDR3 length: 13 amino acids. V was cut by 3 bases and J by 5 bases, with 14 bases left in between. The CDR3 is CSASPGGADEQYF. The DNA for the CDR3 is TGCAGTGCTAGCCCTGGGGGGGCAGACGAGCAGTACTTC.